The following is a T cell receptor (beta chain) sequence with its context. The target antigen is unknown. This sample was included in a study of graft-versus-host responses after intestinal transplantation. Study information: The recipients all started with anti-thymocyte globulin induction and then took tacrolimus and steroids for three to four years.

Some clones are missing from TCRdb's copy, which holds only in-frame ones; the method was immunoSEQ multiplex PCR. The data contain around 95,000 clones, 87% of them singletons. The study's findings and limits: Ileal or blood samples showed some GvH clones first, and such clones were also found in recipient marrow. Early post-transplant HvG declines tracked with peak circulating GvH clone levels.

J was trimmed by 6 bases and V by 4 bases; bases with no gene match: 6. The V gene's germline CDR1 is SNHLY and CDR2 FYNNEI. The CDR3 sequence is 15 residues long. The clonotype comes from a human donor who was the organ donor for an intestinal transplant. The rearrangement joins TRBV2 to TRBJ1-6; 7 bases fit TRBD1. Sequences were derived from unstimulated CD4+ T cells sorted from spleen or lymph node cells, sampled before transplant. In DNA, the CDR3 is TGTGCCAGCAGTGTGGCAGGGGGATTTAATTCACCCCTCCACTTT. It encodes CASSVAGGFNSPLHF. The full variable domain, in which reference TRBV2 and TRBJ1-6 provide the parts outside the CDR3, is EPEVTQTPSHQVTQMGQEVILRCVPISNHLYFYWYRQILGQKVEFLVSFYNNEISEKSEIFDDQFSVERPDGSNFTLKIRSTKLEDSAMYFCASSVAGGFNSPLHFGNGTRLTVT.